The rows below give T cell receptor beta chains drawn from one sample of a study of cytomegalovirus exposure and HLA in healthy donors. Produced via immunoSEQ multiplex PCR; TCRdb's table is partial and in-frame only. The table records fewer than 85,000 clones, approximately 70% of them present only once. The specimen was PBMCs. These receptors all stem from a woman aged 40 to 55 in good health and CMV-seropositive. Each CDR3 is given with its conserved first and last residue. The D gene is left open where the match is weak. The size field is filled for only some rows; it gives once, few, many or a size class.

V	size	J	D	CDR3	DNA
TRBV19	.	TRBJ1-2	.	CASSMSGANYGYTF	TGTGCCAGTAGTATGTCGGGAGCTAACTATGGCTACACCTTC
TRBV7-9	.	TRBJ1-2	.	CASSSEGRSNYGYTF	TGTGCCAGCAGCTCAGAGGGAAGGTCTAACTATGGCTACACCTTC
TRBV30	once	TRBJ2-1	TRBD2	CAFAGTSARYNEQFF	TGTGCCTTCGCCGGGACTAGCGCTCGCTACAATGAGCAGTTCTTC
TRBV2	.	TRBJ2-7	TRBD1	CASSDGQGAYEQYF	TGTGCCAGCAGCGATGGACAGGGGGCTTACGAGCAGTACTTC
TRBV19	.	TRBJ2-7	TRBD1	CASKTRDSYEQYF	TGTGCCAGTAAAACCCGGGACAGCTACGAGCAGTACTTC
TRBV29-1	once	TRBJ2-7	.	CSVAQGNEQYF	TGCAGCGTTGCCCAGGGAAACGAGCAGTACTTC
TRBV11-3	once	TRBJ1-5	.	CASSLLVGGANGNQPQHF	TGTGCCAGCAGCTTACTGGTGGGGGGGGCGAATGGCAATCAGCCCCAGCATTTT
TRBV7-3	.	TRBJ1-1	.	CASSPSPYTEAFF	TGTGCCAGCAGCCCGTCCCCTTACACTGAAGCTTTCTTT
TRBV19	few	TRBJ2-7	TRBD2	CASTPGSGAYEQYF	TGTGCCAGTACGCCAGGTAGCGGGGCCTACGAGCAGTACTTC
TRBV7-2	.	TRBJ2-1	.	CASSLPTGHPNEQFF	TGTGCCAGCAGCCTACCGACTGGTCACCCAAATGAGCAGTTCTTC
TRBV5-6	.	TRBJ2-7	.	CASSRGGTRQYF	TGTGCCAGCAGCCGCGGAGGGACGAGGCAGTACTTC
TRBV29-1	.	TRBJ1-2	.	CSGLLNYGYPF	TGCAGCGGTCTTTTAAACTATGGCTACCCCTTC
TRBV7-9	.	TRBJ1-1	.	CSSSLVGTEAFF	TGTTCCAGCAGTCTCGTCGGCACTGAAGCTTTCTTT
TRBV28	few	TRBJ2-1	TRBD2	CASSLSSSGGAHEQFF	TGTGCCAGCAGTTTATCCTCTAGCGGGGGGGCGCATGAGCAGTTCTTC
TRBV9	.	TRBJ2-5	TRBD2	CASSSLTRTGGGETQYF	TGTGCCAGCAGTTCATTGACTCGTACGGGGGGGGGAGAGACCCAGTACTTC
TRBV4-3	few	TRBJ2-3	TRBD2	CASSQLHSSGGVPSSTDTQYF	TGCGCCAGCAGCCAGCTCCATTCTAGCGGGGGAGTCCCATCAAGCACAGATACGCAGTATTTT
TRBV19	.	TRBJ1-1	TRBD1	CASSMVRGLGTEAFF	TGTGCCAGTAGTATGGTCAGGGGGCTAGGCACTGAAGCTTTCTTT
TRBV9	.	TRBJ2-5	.	CASSTSQETQYF	TGTGCCAGCAGCACAAGCCAAGAGACCCAGTACTTC
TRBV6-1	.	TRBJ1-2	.	CASSEAVYSVGDYGYTF	TGTGCCAGCAGTGAAGCTGTTTACAGCGTCGGGGACTATGGCTACACCTTC
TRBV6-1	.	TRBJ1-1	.	CASSDRVVEAFF	TGTGCCAGCAGTGATCGGGTAGTCGAAGCTTTCTTT
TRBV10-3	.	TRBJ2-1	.	CAISPRGEYNEQFF	TGTGCCATCAGCCCCCGGGGAGAATACAATGAGCAGTTCTTC
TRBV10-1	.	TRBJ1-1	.	CASSESQGVNTEAFF	TGCGCCAGCAGTGAGTCCCAAGGGGTGAACACTGAAGCTTTCTTT
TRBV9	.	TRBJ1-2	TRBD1	CASSRTTGDGGYTF	TGTGCCAGCAGCCGGACTACAGGGGACGGTGGCTACACCTTC
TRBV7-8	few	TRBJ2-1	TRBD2	CASSFAGTSVYNEQFF	TGTGCCAGCAGCTTTGCCGGGACTAGCGTGTACAATGAGCAGTTCTTC
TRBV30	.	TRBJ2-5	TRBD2	CAWTSGGLEETQYF	TGTGCCTGGACTAGCGGGGGACTTGAAGAGACCCAGTACTTC
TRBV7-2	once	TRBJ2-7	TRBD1	CASVKDRGPYEQYF	TGTGCCAGCGTGAAGGACAGGGGGCCCTACGAGCAGTACTTC
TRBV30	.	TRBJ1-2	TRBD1	CAWRLNPGQSYYGYTF	TGTGCCTGGAGGCTGAATCCGGGACAGAGCTACTATGGCTACACCTTC
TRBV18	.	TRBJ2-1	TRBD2	CASSPRGLAPNEQFF	TGTGCCAGCTCACCCCGGGGACTAGCACCCAATGAGCAGTTCTTC
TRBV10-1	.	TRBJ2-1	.	CASSDFRGPYNEQFF	TGCGCCAGCAGTGATTTCAGGGGCCCTTACAATGAGCAGTTCTTC
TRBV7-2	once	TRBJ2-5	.	CASQGGWQTQYF	TGTGCCAGCCAGGGAGGATGGCAGACCCAGTACTTC
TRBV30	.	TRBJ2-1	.	CAWSSGNEQFF	TGTGCCTGGAGTTCAGGCAATGAGCAGTTCTTC
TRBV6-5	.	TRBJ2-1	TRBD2	CASRMGGDYNEQFF	TGTGCCAGCCGGATGGGGGGGGACTACAATGAGCAGTTCTTC
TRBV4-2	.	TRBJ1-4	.	CASSQGTMDSRSTNEKLFF	TGTGCCAGCAGCCAAGGTACAATGGACAGTCGATCAACTAATGAAAAACTGTTTTTT
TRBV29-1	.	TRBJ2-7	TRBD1	CSVETGTGQDEQYF	TGCAGCGTTGAGACCGGGACAGGTCAGGACGAGCAGTACTTC
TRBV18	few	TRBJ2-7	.	CASSPTGTYEQYF	TGTGCCAGCTCACCAACAGGGACCTACGAGCAGTACTTC
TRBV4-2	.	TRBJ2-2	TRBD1	CASSQETGDNTGELFF	TGTGCCAGCAGCCAAGAAACAGGGGATAACACCGGGGAGCTGTTTTTT
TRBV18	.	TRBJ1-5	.	CASSAIGSDSNQPQHF	TGTGCCAGCTCCGCCATCGGGAGCGATAGCAATCAGCCCCAGCATTTT
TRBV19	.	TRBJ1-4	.	CASRRIATTNEKLFF	TGTGCCAGTAGACGCATAGCCACAACTAATGAAAAACTGTTTTTT
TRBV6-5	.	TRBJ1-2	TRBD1	CASSYRDRGHGYTF	TGTGCCAGCAGTTACCGGGACAGGGGCCATGGCTACACCTTC
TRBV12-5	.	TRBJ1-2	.	CASGFPNQGHWANYGYTF	TGTGCTAGTGGTTTCCCCAACCAGGGTCACTGGGCTAACTATGGCTACACCTTC
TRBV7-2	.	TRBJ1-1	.	CASSPEGGRAFF	TGTGCCAGCAGCCCGGAAGGAGGGAGAGCTTTCTTT
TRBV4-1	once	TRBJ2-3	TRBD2	CASSTQGRGVRDTQYF	TGCGCCAGCAGTACGCAGGGGCGGGGGGTCCGGGATACGCAGTATTTT
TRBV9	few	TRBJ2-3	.	CASSPRGSGLNTDTQYF	TGTGCCAGCAGCCCTCGAGGGAGCGGGCTAAACACAGATACGCAGTATTTT
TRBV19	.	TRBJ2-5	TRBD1	CASSIVGTDQETQYF	TGTGCCAGTAGTATTGTCGGGACAGACCAAGAGACCCAGTACTTC
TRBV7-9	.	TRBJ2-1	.	CASSLQGGEQFF	TGTGCCAGCAGCCTCCAGGGAGGTGAGCAGTTCTTC
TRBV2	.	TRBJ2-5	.	CASTGPPGETQYF	TGTGCCAGCACTGGGCCCCCGGGGGAGACCCAGTACTTC
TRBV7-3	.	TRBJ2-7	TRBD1	CASSLKGQGSDEQYF	TGTGCCAGCAGCTTAAAGGGACAGGGATCAGACGAGCAGTACTTC
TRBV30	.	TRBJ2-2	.	CALTGSTGELFF	TGTGCCCTAACAGGGTCAACCGGGGAGCTGTTTTTT
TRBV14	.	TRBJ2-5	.	CASSPIGALGQYF	TGTGCCAGCAGCCCCATAGGGGCGTTGGGCCAGTACTTC
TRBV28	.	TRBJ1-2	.	CASTRPGLNYGYTF	TGTGCCAGCACTCGACCAGGGCTGAACTATGGCTACACCTTC
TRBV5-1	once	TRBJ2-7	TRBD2	CASSLELAGGVSYEQYF	TGCGCCAGCAGCTTGGAACTAGCGGGGGGTGTCTCCTACGAGCAGTACTTC
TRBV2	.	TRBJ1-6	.	CAGRPGTHNSPLHF	TGTGCCGGGCGACCGGGGACACATAATTCACCCCTCCACTTT
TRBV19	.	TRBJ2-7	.	CASSISDARGTYEQYF	TGTGCCAGTAGTATAAGTGACGCGCGGGGTACATACGAGCAGTACTTC
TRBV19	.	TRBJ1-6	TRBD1	CASRGTVMNSPLHF	TGTGCCAGTAGGGGGACAGTAATGAATTCACCCCTCCACTTT
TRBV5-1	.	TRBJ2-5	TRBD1	CASSRAGGRDETQYF	TGCGCCAGCAGCCGGGCAGGGGGAAGGGACGAGACCCAGTACTTC